This passage covers 17 T cell receptor beta chains from one sample sequenced in a study of T cell responses to AZD1222 COVID-19 vaccine. Measured with immunoSEQ multiplex PCR; TCRdb has only the in-frame clones, and not every one. The table includes fewer than 200,000 clones, 80% to 95% detected once. The source was peripheral blood, collected 28 days after the second AZD1222 dose. Receptor source: an adult who received the AZD1222 COVID-19 vaccine.

The rearrangement links TRBV5-4 to TRBJ1-6; a weak D match, TRBD1 (5 bases). Germline CDR1 reads SGHNT; CDR2 reads YYREEE (reference sequence). There are 14 residues in the CDR3. The ends were cut back, 0 bases at V and 6 bases at J, with 7 bases in the middle. CDR3 amino acids: CASSLAGRNSPLHF. The DNA for the CDR3 is TGTGCCAGCAGCTTGGCGGGGCGTAATTCACCCCTCCACTTT. The full variable domain, with the rest looked up from reference TRBV5-4 and TRBJ1-6, is ETGVTQSPTHLIKTRGQQVTLRCSSQSGHNTVSWYQQALGQGPQFIFQYYREEENGRGNFPPRFSGLQFPNYSSELNVNALELDDSALYLCASSLAGRNSPLHFGNGTRLTVT.

V gene TRBV3-1 (or the pseudogene TRBV3-2) combines with J gene TRBJ2-1; D call uncertain. Germline V gene sequence: CDR1 LGHDT, CDR2 YNNKEL (reference sequence). V gave up 0 bases and J gave up 0 bases, with 12 bases separating them. The CDR3 length is 17 residues. The CDR3 loop reads CASSQELLLSSYNEQFF. The CDR3 nucleotides are TGTGCCAGCAGCCAAGAACTACTCCTCAGCTCCTACAATGAGCAGTTCTTC.

This sequence joins TRBV19 and TRBJ1-2; a possible D gene is TRBD1 (5 bases). CDR1 is LNHDA, CDR2 SQIVND, per germline (reference sequence). Trimming left V 4 bases short and J 3 bases short, with 18 bases between. The CDR3 is 16 residues long. The CDR3 loop is CASSTLGRAKDYGYTF. The CDR3 DNA is TGTGCCAGTAGTACCCTGGGCAGGGCAAAGGACTATGGCTACACCTTC. The full variable domain, in which reference TRBV19 and TRBJ1-2 provide the parts outside the CDR3, is DGGITQSPKYLFRKEGQNVTLSCEQNLNHDAMYWYRQDPGQGLRLIYYSQIVNDFQKGDIAEGYSVSREKKESFPLTVTSAQKNPTAFYLCASSTLGRAKDYGYTFGSGTRLTVV.

The chain has TRBV30 and TRBJ1-4, with 9 bases that match TRBD1. V lost 7 bases, J lost 8 bases, and 8 bases stayed unmatched. The CDR3 length is 13 residues. CDR1 GTSNPN and CDR2 SVGIG come from the germline V gene (reference sequence). CDR3 sequence (DNA): TGTGCCTACCACCGGGACAGGGAGGAAAAACTGTTTTTT. As protein: CAYHRDREEKLFF.

The rearrangement joins TRBV29-1 to TRBJ2-7; tentatively, D is TRBD1 (6 bases). V shed 0 bases and J shed 1 base, with 31 bases lying between them. The CDR3 extends over 21 amino acids. Germline CDR1 is SQVTM and CDR2 is ANQGSEA. In nucleotides, the CDR3 is TGCAGCGTTGAAGAGGGGCAGGGGTTTGGTGGGCCCTGGCACCGATCCTACGAGCAGTACTTC. This codes for CSVEEGQGFGGPWHRSYEQYF.

This chain joins TRBV18 and TRBJ2-6, with D hard to call. V was trimmed by 2 bases and J by 0 bases, leaving 11 bases between them. The V gene's germline CDR1 is KGHSH and CDR2 LQKENI. This CDR3 has 17 amino acids. The CDR3 sequence: CASSPIRSLSGANVLTF. In DNA, the CDR3 is TGTGCCAGCTCACCAATTAGGTCCCTCTCTGGGGCCAACGTCCTGACTTTC. Supplemented by reference TRBV18 and TRBJ2-6, the full variable domain reads NAGVMQNPRHLVRRRGQEARLRCSPMKGHSHVYWYRQLPEEGLKFMVYLQKENIIDESGMPKERFSAEFPKEGPSILRIQQVVRGDSAAYFCASSPIRSLSGANVLTFGAGSRLTVL.

This clone was found a few times. CDR3 amino acids: CASSSQGTRTEAFF. CDR3 in DNA: TGTGCCAGCAGCTCTCAGGGCACGAGGACTGAAGCTTTCTTT. The J gene is TRBJ1-1, the V gene TRBV7-8, with a weak D call TRBD1 (5 bases). In germline, CDR1 is SGHVS, CDR2 FQNEAQ. Trimming shortened V by 4 bases and J by 5 bases, and 14 bases separated the two germline ends. CDR3 length equals 14 residues.

The V gene is TRBV7-9, the J gene TRBJ2-3; unclear D gene. The V end was cut by 1 base, the J end by 2 bases, with 7 bases between. The CDR3 runs to 14 residues. Germline CDR1 is SEHNR and CDR2 is FQNEAQ (reference sequence). CDR3 sequence: CASSLVSPTDTQYF. CDR3 bases: TGTGCCAGCAGCTTAGTAAGCCCCACAGATACGCAGTATTTT.

CDR3 nucleotide sequence: TGTGCCAGCAGCTTGACTTACGAGCAGTACTTC. Its protein is CASSLTYEQYF. The gene calls are TRBV5-5 and TRBJ2-7, with unresolved D. The germline V and J ends were trimmed by 1 base and 4 bases, with 3 bases remaining between them. The CDR3 contains 11 residues. Germline V gives CDR1 SGHKS, CDR2 YYEKEE (reference sequence).

This chain connects TRBV7-9 to TRBJ2-1, with TRBD1 as a possible D gene (5 bases). The CDR3 is made up of 12 amino acids. V was clipped by 5 bases and J by 8 bases, with 10 bases between them. The germline gives CDR1 SEHNR, CDR2 FQNEAQ (reference sequence). CDR3 protein: CASSAGHDEQFF. CDR3 nucleotide sequence: TGTGCCAGCAGCGCTGGACACGATGAGCAGTTCTTC.

V gene TRBV5-1 combines with J gene TRBJ1-2, with D tentatively TRBD1 (6 bases). The CDR3 sequence is 12 residues long. Germline-derived CDR1 and CDR2 are SGHRS and YFSETQ. Trimming pared 4 bases from V and 8 bases from J, leaving 12 bases between. The CDR3 nucleotides are TGCGCCAGCAGCGGGGCAGGGGTCGGCTACACCTTC. Its translation: CASSGAGVGYTF.

The chain links TRBV30 to TRBJ1-5; 8 bases fit TRBD1. This CDR3 is built from 13 residues. CDR1 is GTSNPN, CDR2 SVGIG, per germline (reference sequence). The V segment lost 1 base and the J segment 7 bases; nucleotides outside the gene matches: 3. CDR3 DNA sequence: TGTGCCTGGAGTGGAGGGACAGGACAGCCCCAGCATTTT. It encodes CAWSGGTGQPQHF.

The chain has TRBV12-3 or TRBV12-4 and TRBJ1-5; D is undetermined. V shed 2 bases and J shed 5 bases, with 7 bases lying between them. CDR3 length: 13 amino acids. In DNA, the CDR3 is TGTGCCAGCAGTTTAACAGTCTATCAGCCCCAGCATTTT. Translated, it gives CASSLTVYQPQHF.

This clone was observed a single time. The V gene is TRBV12-3 or TRBV12-4, the J gene TRBJ1-2; D is possibly TRBD1 (5 bases). The V end was cut by 4 bases, the J end by 8 bases, with 14 bases between. The CDR3 has 13 residues. In DNA, the CDR3 is TGTGCCAGCAGTTCCTTTTTGGGGCTGGGCTACACCTTC. Translating it yields CASSSFLGLGYTF.

The chain's CDR3 is CASSFRGANTGELFF. CDR3 coding DNA: TGCGCCAGCAGCTTCCGAGGGGCGAACACCGGGGAGCTGTTTTTT. The V gene is TRBV5-1, the J gene TRBJ2-2; D is possibly TRBD1 or TRBD2 (5 bases each). The CDR3 is 15 amino acids. The ends were cut back, 2 bases at V and 0 bases at J, with 8 bases in the middle. The V gene's germline CDR1 is SGHRS and CDR2 YFSETQ.

The V call is TRBV29-1, the J call TRBJ1-1; 7 bases map to TRBD1. This CDR3 has 12 residues. Germline values: CDR1 SQVTM, CDR2 ANQGSEA. V lost 5 bases to trimming and J lost 7 bases; unmatched junction nucleotides: 7. The CDR3 DNA reads as TGCAGCGTTTTCTTGGACAGGTATGAAGCTTTCTTT. This sequence encodes CSVFLDRYEAFF.

This clone was detected only a few times. This chain joins TRBV19 and TRBJ2-7; D possibly corresponds to TRBD1 (6 bases). There are 15 residues in the CDR3. Germline V gene sequence: CDR1 LNHDA, CDR2 SQIVND (reference sequence). V gave up 6 bases and J gave up 3 bases, with 18 bases separating them. The CDR3 nucleotides are TGTGCCAGTAGCTTACAGGGCGGAGGATTCTACGAGCAGTACTTC. This sequence encodes CASSLQGGGFYEQYF. The full variable domain, its missing parts supplied by reference TRBV19 and TRBJ2-7, is DGGITQSPKYLFRKEGQNVTLSCEQNLNHDAMYWYRQDPGQGLRLIYYSQIVNDFQKGDIAEGYSVSREKKESFPLTVTSAQKNPTAFYLCASSLQGGGFYEQYFGPGTRLTVT.